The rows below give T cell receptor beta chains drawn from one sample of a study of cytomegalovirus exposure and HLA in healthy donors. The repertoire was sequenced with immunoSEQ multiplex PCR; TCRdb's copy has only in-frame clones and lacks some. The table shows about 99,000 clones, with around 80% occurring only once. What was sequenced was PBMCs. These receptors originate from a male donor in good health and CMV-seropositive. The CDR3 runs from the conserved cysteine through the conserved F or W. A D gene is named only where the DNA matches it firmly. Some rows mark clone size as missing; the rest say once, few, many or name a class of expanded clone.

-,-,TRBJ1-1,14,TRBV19,TGTGCCAGTAGTATCGTGGGCACGAACACTGAAGCTTTCTTT,CASSIVGTNTEAFF
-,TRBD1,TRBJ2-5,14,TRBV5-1,TGCGCCAGCAGCTTGGACAGGGGGCTCGGGACCCAGTACTTC,CASSLDRGLGTQYF
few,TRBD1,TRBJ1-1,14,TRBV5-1,TGCGCCAGCAGCTCGACAGGGGAGAAGACTGAAGCTTTCTTT,CASSSTGEKTEAFF
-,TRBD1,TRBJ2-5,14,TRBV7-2,TGTGCCAGCAGCTCTAGGGGCAGGGGGGAGACCCAGTACTTC,CASSSRGRGETQYF
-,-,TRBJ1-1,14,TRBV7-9,TGTGCCAGCAGCTTATCGGGGTACAGCGCTGAAGCTTTCTTT,CASSLSGYSAEAFF
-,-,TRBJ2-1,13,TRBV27,TGTGCCAGCAGCCGGACTTTATACAATGAGCAGTTCTTC,CASSRTLYNEQFF
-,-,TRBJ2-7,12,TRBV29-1,TGCAGCGTTGTGGCGGGGTCCCACGAGCAGTACTTC,CSVVAGSHEQYF
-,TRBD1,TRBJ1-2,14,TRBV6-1,TGTGCCAGCAGTGAAGGGACAGGGGGGTATGGCTACACCTTC,CASSEGTGGYGYTF
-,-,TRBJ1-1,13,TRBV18,TGTGCCAGCTCATCAGGACAGAACACTGAAGCTTTCTTT,CASSSGQNTEAFF
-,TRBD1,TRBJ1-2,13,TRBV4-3,TGCGCCAGCAGCCAAACAGGGGTCTATGGCTACACCTTC,CASSQTGVYGYTF
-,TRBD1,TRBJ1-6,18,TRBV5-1,TGCGCCAGCAGCTTGCTCCGACAGGGGGCTACCGCTAATTCACCCCTCCACTTT,CASSLLRQGATANSPLHF
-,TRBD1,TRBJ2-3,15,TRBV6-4,TGTGCCAGCAGTGACCGAAGGGGGCCCACAGATACGCAGTATTTT,CASSDRRGPTDTQYF
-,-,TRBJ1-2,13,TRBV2,TGTGCCAGCACGGAGGGTGTTGTTAATGGCTACACCTTC,CASTEGVVNGYTF
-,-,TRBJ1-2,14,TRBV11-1,TGTGCCAGCAGCTTTTCGACAGGCTACTATGGCTACACCTTC,CASSFSTGYYGYTF
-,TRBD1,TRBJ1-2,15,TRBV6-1,TGTGCCAGCAGTGAAGCGACAGGGATTGCCTATGGCTACACCTTC,CASSEATGIAYGYTF
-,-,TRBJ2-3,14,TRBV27,TGTGCCAGCAGTCCCTATTCTCTCACAGATGCGCAGTATTTT,CASSPYSLTDAQYF
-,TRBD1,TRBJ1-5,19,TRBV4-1,TGCGCCAGCAGCCAAGAGTTCACAGGGGGTCGTTCTAGCAATCAGCCCCAGCATTTT,CASSQEFTGGRSSNQPQHF
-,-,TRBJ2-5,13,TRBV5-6,TGTGCCAGCAGTTACCGGGAGCAAGAGACCCAGTACTTC,CASSYREQETQYF
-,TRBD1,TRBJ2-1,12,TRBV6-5,TGTGCCAGCAGTCCCGGGACAGAGAAGCAGTTCTTC,CASSPGTEKQFF
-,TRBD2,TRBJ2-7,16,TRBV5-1,TGCGCCAGCAGCCCCGGACTAGCGGGGGGCCTAGTTGAGCAGTACTTC,CASSPGLAGGLVEQYF
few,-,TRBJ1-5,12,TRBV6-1,TGTGCCAGCAGGGGCCAGGATCAGCCCCAGCATTTT,CASRGQDQPQHF
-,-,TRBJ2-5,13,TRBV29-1,TGCAGCGTTAGCGGACGGACTCAAGAGACCCAGTACTTC,CSVSGRTQETQYF
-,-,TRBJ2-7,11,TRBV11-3,TGTGCCAGCAGCCTAGGAGGGAAGCAGTACTTC,CASSLGGKQYF
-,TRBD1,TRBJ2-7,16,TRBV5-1,TGCGCCAGCAGAGCCTCTATAACAGGGGGCTCCTACGAGCAGTACTTC,CASRASITGGSYEQYF
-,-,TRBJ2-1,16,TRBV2,TGTGCCAGCACGGGCTTGACAGGACTCTCCTACAATGAGCAGTTCTTC,CASTGLTGLSYNEQFF